These 29 T cell receptor beta chains share one sample of origin, sequenced in a study of cytomegalovirus exposure and HLA in healthy donors. PCR employed 60 Vbeta and 13 Jbeta primers. Here immunoSEQ multiplex PCR was the method, and the copy in TCRdb shows in-frame clones only, minus some. The data show about 110,000 clones, roughly 80% seen once. The source material was PBMCs. These receptors were taken from a man between 60 and 70 years old in good health and CMV-seronegative.

This sequence joins TRBV19 and TRBJ1-5, with TRBD1 matching 10 bases. The CDR3 is 15 amino acids. Germline trimming cut 4 bases from V and 5 bases from J; bases unmatched to any gene: 5. Germline V gives CDR1 LNHDA, CDR2 SQIVND (reference sequence). As DNA, the CDR3 is TGTGCCAGTAGTAGGGGACAGGGGAGGGATCAGCCCCAGCATTTT. It translates to CASSRGQGRDQPQHF.

The V and J genes are TRBV30 and TRBJ1-3; D is perhaps TRBD1 (5 bases). CDR1 and CDR2 (germline): GTSNPN, SVGIG (reference sequence). CDR3 length: 14 amino acids. V lost 5 bases, J lost 0 bases, and 11 bases lay in between. CDR3 region: CAWAAGNSGNTIYF. DNA of the CDR3: TGTGCCTGGGCCGCAGGGAACTCTGGAAACACCATATATTTT.

This clone was found once. The rearrangement uses TRBV6-6 and TRBJ2-7; D possibly corresponds to TRBD1 (5 bases). The germline V gene encodes CDR1 MNHNY and CDR2 SVGAGI (reference sequence). V lost 6 bases and J 2 bases, leaving 17 bases between the germline ends. The CDR3 has 15 amino acids. CDR3: CASRLRQGLPYEQYV. The CDR3 DNA sequence: TGTGCCAGCAGGTTGAGGCAGGGCCTTCCCTACGAGCAGTACGTC.

The chain couples TRBV18 to TRBJ2-7, with a tentative D call TRBD1 (6 bases). V dropped 3 bases and J dropped 0 bases, with 21 bases sitting between them. CDR3 length equals 18 residues. Germline V gene sequence: CDR1 KGHSH, CDR2 LQKENI. The CDR3 DNA sequence: TGTGCCAGCTCACCGCAGGGGCCAGGGGCCACTAGCTCCTACGAGCAGTACTTC. Its translation: CASSPQGPGATSSYEQYF. Combining the CDR3 with reference TRBV18 and TRBJ2-7 gives the whole variable domain NAGVMQNPRHLVRRRGQEARLRCSPMKGHSHVYWYRQLPEEGLKFMVYLQKENIIDESGMPKERFSAEFPKEGPSILRIQQVVRGDSAAYFCASSPQGPGATSSYEQYFGPGTRLTVT.

This sequence joins TRBV11-2 and TRBJ2-1; D may be TRBD1 (5 bases). V lost 2 bases and J lost 2, with 10 bases in between. The CDR3 loop spans 15 amino acids. Germline values: CDR1 SGHAT, CDR2 FQNNGV. CDR3 amino acids: CASSLIGATYNEQFF. The CDR3 DNA is TGTGCCAGCAGCTTAATTGGGGCTACCTACAATGAGCAGTTCTTC. Looking up the rest from reference TRBV11-2 and TRBJ2-1 gives the full variable domain: EAGVAQSPRYKIIEKRQSVAFWCNPISGHATLYWYQQILGQGPKLLIQFQNNGVVDDSQLPKDRFSAERLKGVDSTLKIQPAKLEDSAVYLCASSLIGATYNEQFFGPGTRLTVL.

This rearrangement joins TRBV19 to TRBJ1-4, with a tentative D call TRBD1 (6 bases). The CDR3 sequence is 14 residues long. Germline V gene sequence: CDR1 LNHDA, CDR2 SQIVND (reference sequence). The V gene lost 8 bases and the J gene lost 6 bases, with 16 bases spanning the gap. The CDR3 DNA follows: TGTGCCAGTCGAGCGGGGACAAGCCATGAAAAACTGTTTTTT. It is translated as CASRAGTSHEKLFF. Based on the CDR3 plus reference TRBV19 and TRBJ1-4, the full variable domain is DGGITQSPKYLFRKEGQNVTLSCEQNLNHDAMYWYRQDPGQGLRLIYYSQIVNDFQKGDIAEGYSVSREKKESFPLTVTSAQKNPTAFYLCASRAGTSHEKLFFGSGTQLSVL.

The rearrangement joins TRBV9 to TRBJ1-2; 7 nucleotides match TRBD1. V was pared by 5 bases and J by 8 bases, with 6 bases of the junction left unmatched. Germline loops: CDR1 SGDLS, CDR2 YYNGEE. The CDR3 loop spans 12 amino acids. CDR3 in DNA: TGTGCCAGCAGTGGGGACAGCAGGGGCTACACCTTC. The encoded protein is CASSGDSRGYTF.

This clone was observed a single time. The chain recombines TRBV5-5 with TRBJ1-4; 7 positions match TRBD1. This CDR3 is built from 17 residues. The junction had 16 bases not matched to a gene; V was cut back by 3 bases and J by 8 bases. CDR1 is SGHKS and CDR2 is YYEKEE in the germline V gene (reference sequence). The CDR3 bases are TGTGCCAGCAGCTCGTATATAGGTGAAGGGGGCGGAGAAAAACTGTTTTTT. It codes for CASSSYIGEGGGEKLFF.

The chain uses TRBV25-1 and TRBJ2-3, with 13 bases fitting TRBD2. Germline V gives CDR1 MGHDK, CDR2 SYGVNS. CDR3 length: 16 residues. V trimming: 8 bases; J trimming: 5 bases; junction bases outside the gene matches: 10. The CDR3 nucleotides read TGTGCCAGCGTCCGAGGACTAGCGGGGGCAGGAGATACGCAGTATTTT. This translates into CASVRGLAGAGDTQYF. The whole variable domain, filled in from reference TRBV25-1 and TRBJ2-3, reads EADIYQTPRYLVIGTGKKITLECSQTMGHDKMYWYQQDPGMELHLIHYSYGVNSTEKGDLSSESTVSRIRTEHFPLTLESARPSHTSQYLCASVRGLAGAGDTQYFGPGTRLTVL.

This chain links TRBV7-6 with TRBJ2-2; 9 bases are a match to TRBD1. The germline gives CDR1 SGHVS, CDR2 FNYEAQ. This CDR3 comprises 17 residues. V lost 6 bases, J lost 4 bases, and 12 bases stayed unmatched. The CDR3 here is CASSYYGTGRFTGELFF. Here the CDR3 DNA reads TGTGCCAGCAGTTATTACGGGACAGGGAGGTTCACCGGGGAGCTGTTTTTT.

The rearrangement links TRBV6-1 to TRBJ2-7; tentatively, D is TRBD2 (5 bases). In germline, CDR1 is MNHNS, CDR2 SASEGT. The CDR3 length is 14 residues. Trimming removed 3 bases from V and 6 bases from J, with 15 bases in between. In nucleotides, the CDR3 is TGTGCCAGCAGTGATGGAGGTTCTCGGCCCGAGCAGTACGTC. This gives the protein CASSDGGSRPEQYV.

The V gene is TRBV27, the J gene TRBJ1-4; weak D call: TRBD1 (6 bases). The CDR3 is made up of 15 amino acids. Trimming left V 3 bases short and J 3 bases short, with 11 bases between. CDR1 and CDR2 (germline): MNHEY, SMNVEV (reference sequence). The CDR3 nucleotides are TGTGCCAGCAGTTTCCAGGGGTTTTCTAATGAAAAACTGTTTTTT. It is translated as CASSFQGFSNEKLFF.

The V call is TRBV2, the J call TRBJ1-1; a weak D match, TRBD1 (5 bases). The ends were cut back, 6 bases at V and 5 bases at J, with 16 bases in the middle. Germline CDR1 and CDR2: SNHLY and FYNNEI. CDR3 size: 14 residues. The CDR3 loop reads CASRRRGGATEAFF. The CDR3 region has the DNA TGTGCCAGCAGACGGCGTGGCGGGGCGACTGAAGCTTTCTTT.

A few counts support this clone. This chain connects TRBV27 to TRBJ2-2; 9 bases are shared with TRBD2. The germline V gene has CDR1 MNHEY and CDR2 SMNVEV (reference sequence). The ends lost 3 bases at V and 4 bases at J; junction bases unmatched: 3. CDR3 length: 15 residues. Written as DNA, the CDR3 is TGTGCCAGCAGTTTCCTAGCGGGGTTCACCGGGGAGCTGTTTTTT. This translates into CASSFLAGFTGELFF.

The chain employs TRBV5-6 and TRBJ2-7; weak D call: TRBD1 (5 bases). The CDR3 has 15 residues. The germline gives CDR1 SGHDT, CDR2 YYEEEE. Trimming shortened V by 6 bases and J by 4 bases, and 20 bases separated the two germline ends. The CDR3 bases are TGTGCCAGCACCCGCCAAGGCAGGGATCCTTACGAGCAGTACGTC. It is translated as CASTRQGRDPYEQYV.

The V gene is TRBV6-5, the J gene TRBJ1-4; D remains unclear. This CDR3 comprises 15 residues. Between the trimmed V and J ends, which lost 2 bases and 0 bases, there was a span of 7 bases. Looked up from germline, CDR1 is MNHEY and CDR2 is SVGAGI. The CDR3 bases are TGTGCCAGCAGTTACGGGCCAGCAACTAATGAAAAACTGTTTTTT. Its protein product is CASSYGPATNEKLFF.

V usage is TRBV7-6 and J usage is TRBJ2-2, with 9 positions matching TRBD1. The germline V gene encodes CDR1 SGHVS and CDR2 FNYEAQ. This CDR3 has 18 amino acids. The J segment lost 6 bases and the V segment lost 2 bases, leaving 13 bases of the junction unmatched. The CDR3 here is CASSLHHSGTGFPGELFF. DNA for the CDR3: TGTGCCAGCAGCTTACATCACTCCGGGACAGGGTTCCCCGGGGAGCTGTTTTTT.

The chain uses TRBV4-1 and TRBJ1-2; D unresolved. There are 15 residues in the CDR3. With 1 base removed from V and 5 bases from J, the gap between germline ends came to 14 bases. Germline loops: CDR1 MGHRA, CDR2 YSYEKL. In DNA, the CDR3 is TGCGCCAGCAGCCAAGTTATCCGGGCGGGGTATGGCTACACCTTC. Its protein product is CASSQVIRAGYGYTF.

V is TRBV5-1 and J is TRBJ1-1; TRBD1 matches 11 bases. The ends lost 4 bases at V and 1 base at J; junction bases unmatched: 6. Germline V gives CDR1 SGHRS, CDR2 YFSETQ. The CDR3 runs to 16 residues. The CDR3 loop reads CASSTGDRGENTEAFF. The CDR3 DNA is TGCGCCAGCAGCACCGGGGACAGGGGGGAGAACACTGAAGCTTTCTTT.

The rearrangement uses TRBV7-3 and TRBJ2-1; 10 positions match TRBD1. The germline gives CDR1 SGHTA, CDR2 FQGTGA. The CDR3 length is 16 residues. V trimming: 0 bases; J trimming: 7 bases; junction bases outside the gene matches: 6. The CDR3 DNA sequence: TGTGCCAGCAGCTTAACAGTGACAGGGGGCTGGAATGAGCAGTTCTTC. Its protein is CASSLTVTGGWNEQFF. Full variable domain (outside the CDR3, taken from reference TRBV7-3 and TRBJ2-1): GAGVSQTPSNKVTEKGKYVELRCDPISGHTALYWYRQSLGQGPEFLIYFQGTGAADDSGLPNDRFFAVRPEGSVSTLKIQRTERGDSAVYLCASSLTVTGGWNEQFFGPGTRLTVL.

The gene calls are TRBV5-4 and TRBJ1-2; D perhaps matches TRBD1 (5 bases). Germline assignment: CDR1 SGHNT and CDR2 YYREEE (reference sequence). The CDR3 runs to 15 residues. V gave up 0 bases and J gave up 1 base, with 10 bases separating them. The CDR3 coding sequence is TGTGCCAGCAGCTTGGGGATGGACATTAACTATGGCTACACCTTC. It yields the protein CASSLGMDINYGYTF.

The chain combines TRBV7-2 with TRBJ2-1; TRBD1 agrees at 10 bases. This CDR3 spans 16 amino acids. The V gene's germline CDR1 is SGHTA and CDR2 FQGNSA. After removal of 5 bases from V and 6 bases from J, the junction contained 10 bases not matched to a gene. CDR3 DNA: TGTGCCAGCAGCCCTAGGGGAGGGACAGGGGTCAATGAGCAGTTCTTC. This translates into CASSPRGGTGVNEQFF.

This clone was observed a single time. The gene calls are TRBV2 and TRBJ2-2; maybe TRBD2 (5 bases). The CDR3 has 17 amino acids. Germline V gene data show CDR1 as SNHLY and CDR2 as FYNNEI. V lost 1 base and J 2 bases, leaving 14 bases between the germline ends. The CDR3 here is CASSEERFPGNTGELFF. The DNA of the CDR3 is TGTGCCAGCAGTGAAGAGCGGTTTCCAGGCAACACCGGGGAGCTGTTTTTT.

The chain recombines TRBV6-5 with TRBJ2-7, with 8 positions matching TRBD1. The CDR3 is 14 residues long. Germline values: CDR1 MNHEY, CDR2 SVGAGI. Unmatched junction bases numbered 10, after V lost 7 bases and J lost 5 bases. CDR3 sequence: CASTSMTGEHEQYF. The CDR3 nucleotides are TGTGCCAGCACCTCCATGACAGGGGAGCACGAGCAGTACTTC.

V usage is TRBV14 and J usage is TRBJ2-7; D ambiguous. CDR3 length: 14 residues. Germline V gives CDR1 SGHDN, CDR2 FVKESK. Trimming took 2 bases from V and 7 from J, leaving 15 bases between them. CDR3: CASSQQFPLGEQYF. The CDR3 DNA reads as TGTGCCAGCAGCCAACAGTTCCCCCTCGGGGAGCAGTACTTC.

The V gene is TRBV2, the J gene TRBJ2-1; 9 bases agree with TRBD1. CDR1 and CDR2 from the germline V gene are SNHLY and FYNNEI. CDR3 length: 13 amino acids. The V segment lost 10 bases and the J segment 2 bases; nucleotides outside the gene matches: 3. The CDR3: CATDRGTYNEQFF. For the CDR3, the DNA is TGTGCCACCGACAGGGGGACCTACAATGAGCAGTTCTTC. The whole variable domain, remainder taken from reference TRBV2 and TRBJ2-1, is EPEVTQTPSHQVTQMGQEVILRCVPISNHLYFYWYRQILGQKVEFLVSFYNNEISEKSEIFDDQFSVERPDGSNFTLKIRSTKLEDSAMYFCATDRGTYNEQFFGPGTRLTVL.

V usage is TRBV7-2 and J usage is TRBJ1-1, with D possibly matching TRBD1 (6 bases). V dropped 5 bases and J dropped 5 bases, with 15 bases sitting between them. The CDR3 consists of 14 residues. Germline lookup yields CDR1 SGHTA and CDR2 FQGNSA. Here the CDR3 reads CASSTIQGWTEAFF. The CDR3 nucleotides read TGTGCCAGCAGCACTATACAGGGTTGGACTGAAGCTTTCTTT.

The chain links TRBV25-1 to TRBJ2-2; D perhaps matches TRBD2 (6 bases). Germline V gene data show CDR1 as MGHDK and CDR2 as SYGVNS. V shed 6 bases and J shed 4 bases, with 15 bases lying between them. This CDR3 region has 15 residues. CDR3 coding DNA: TGTGCCAGCAGGGAGGGCGGGGTGGGCACCGGGGAGCTGTTTTTT. Translating gives CASREGGVGTGELFF.

This CDR3 is CASSPRFGYGYTF. The CDR3 DNA is TGTGCCAGCTCACCACGTTTCGGCTATGGCTACACCTTC. The J gene is TRBJ1-2, the V gene TRBV18; D gene unclear. This CDR3 spans 13 amino acids. V lost 1 base to trimming and J lost 4 bases, with 7 bases between them. Germline V lookup: CDR1 KGHSH, CDR2 LQKENI.